This T cell receptor beta chain was captured by sequencing in a study of blood T cell repertoires in COVID-19. Study-level information: Collection of acute and convalescent COVID-19 samples took place in the United States, Italy and Spain. T cells, B-cell-depleted T cells, or PBMCs supplied cDNA or gDNA.

In the study's own analysis: How many nucleated cells were present was estimated from reference gene primer amplification. TCRdb keeps only in-frame clones here, not all; method: immunoSEQ multiplex PCR. V and J calls and clone size are copied from that table; D and trimming were computed from the DNA. This sample has tens of thousands of clones, with 86% found just once. CDR1 and CDR2 (germline): MNHEY, SVGAGI. The CDR3 runs to 14 residues. V lost 6 bases, J lost 4 bases, and 5 bases stayed unmatched. The sequence was obtained from a woman aged 80 or over in a cohort sampled during active or convalescent COVID-19. Input material: peripheral blood. The chain employs TRBV6-5 and TRBJ2-2; 7 bases are shared with TRBD1. CDR3 coding DNA: TGTGCCAGCAGCCCGGGACAGACCACCGGGGAGCTGTTTTTT. This sequence encodes CASSPGQTTGELFF.